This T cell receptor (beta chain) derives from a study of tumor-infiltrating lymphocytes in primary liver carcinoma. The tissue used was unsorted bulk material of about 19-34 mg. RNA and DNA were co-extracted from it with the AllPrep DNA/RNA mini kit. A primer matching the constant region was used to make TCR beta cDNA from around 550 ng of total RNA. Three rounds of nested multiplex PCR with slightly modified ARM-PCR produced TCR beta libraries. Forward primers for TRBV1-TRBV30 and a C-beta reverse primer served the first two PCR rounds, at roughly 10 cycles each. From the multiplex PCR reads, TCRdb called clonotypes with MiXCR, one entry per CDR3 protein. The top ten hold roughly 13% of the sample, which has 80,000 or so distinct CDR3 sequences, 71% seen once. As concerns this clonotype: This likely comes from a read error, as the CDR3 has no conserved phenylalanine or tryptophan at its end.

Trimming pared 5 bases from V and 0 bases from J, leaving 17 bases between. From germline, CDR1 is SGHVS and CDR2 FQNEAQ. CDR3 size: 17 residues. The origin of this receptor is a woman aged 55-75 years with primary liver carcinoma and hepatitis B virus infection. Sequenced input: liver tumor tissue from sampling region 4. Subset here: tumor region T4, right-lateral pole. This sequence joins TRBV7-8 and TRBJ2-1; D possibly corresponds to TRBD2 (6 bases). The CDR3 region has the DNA TGTGCCAGCAGCACCTTGGCTAGCGCAAGCTCCTACAATGAGCAGTTCCTC. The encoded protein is CASSTLASASSYNEQFL.